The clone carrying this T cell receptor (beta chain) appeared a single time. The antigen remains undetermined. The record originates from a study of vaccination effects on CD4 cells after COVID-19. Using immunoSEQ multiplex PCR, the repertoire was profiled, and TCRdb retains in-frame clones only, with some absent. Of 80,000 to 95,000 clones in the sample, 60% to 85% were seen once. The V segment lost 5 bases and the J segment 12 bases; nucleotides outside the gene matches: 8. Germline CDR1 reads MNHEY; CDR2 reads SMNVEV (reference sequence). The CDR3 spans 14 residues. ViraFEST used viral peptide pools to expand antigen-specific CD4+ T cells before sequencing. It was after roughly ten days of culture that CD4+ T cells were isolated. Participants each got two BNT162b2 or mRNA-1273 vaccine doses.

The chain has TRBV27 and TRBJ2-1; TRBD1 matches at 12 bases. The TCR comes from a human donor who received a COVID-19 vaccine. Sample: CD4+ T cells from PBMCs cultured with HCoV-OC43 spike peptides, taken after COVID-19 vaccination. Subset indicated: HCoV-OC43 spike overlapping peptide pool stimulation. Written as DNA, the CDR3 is TGTGCCAGCAGTCCAGGGGACAGGGGGCTCGGGCAGTTCTTC. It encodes CASSPGDRGLGQFF.